Listed below are T cell receptor beta chains from one sample, sequenced in a study of cytotoxic CD8 clonotypes in ibrutinib-treated CLL. The method was immunoSEQ multiplex PCR; TCRdb's version includes in-frame clones alone and lacks a portion of them. Here the sample spans approximately 350,000 clones, under 70% being singletons. The starting material was PBMCs, obtained after 36 months of ibrutinib treatment. These receptors originate from a human donor with chronic lymphocytic leukemia. CDR3s include the opening cysteine and the closing phenylalanine or tryptophan. Fields, in order: J gene, D gene, clone size, V gene, CDR3 DNA, CDR3 protein. D genes are given only for firm matches. Clone size is not always given. Where it is, it says once, few, many or a class for expanded clones.

TRBJ2-1	TRBD2	.	TRBV29-1	TGCAGCGTCCGCGGGGGACTTCACGGGGGGTACAATGAGCAGTTCTTC	CSVRGGLHGGYNEQFF
TRBJ2-7	TRBD2	few	TRBV9	TGTGCCAGCAGCCCCAGGACTAGCGGGTTCTACGAGCAGTACTTC	CASSPRTSGFYEQYF
TRBJ2-1	.	.	TRBV10-3	TGTGCCATCAGTGAGTCACGTCTAGGTCTCAACAATGAGCAGTTCTTC	CAISESRLGLNNEQFF
TRBJ2-3	.	.	TRBV5-6	TGTGCCAGCAGCTTGGGGACGACAGCAGATACGCAGTATTTT	CASSLGTTADTQYF
TRBJ2-3	TRBD2	.	TRBV7-2	TGTGCCAGCAGCTTAGGTAGCGGGGCGTTTGGGCAGTATTTT	CASSLGSGAFGQYF
TRBJ2-2	TRBD2	few	TRBV7-9	TGTGCCAGCAGCTTAGTGGGACTAGCGGGGAACACCGGGGAGGTGTTTTTT	CASSLVGLAGNTGEVFF
TRBJ1-1	TRBD1	.	TRBV28	TGTGCCAGCAGTATACGGGACAGGGAAGCTTTCTTT	CASSIRDREAFF
TRBJ1-2	TRBD1	once	TRBV5-1	TGCGCCAGCAGCTTGGCACAGGGGGGCTATGGCTACACCTTC	CASSLAQGGYGYTF
TRBJ2-5	.	.	TRBV28	TGTGCCAGCAGTTTTGGTAGGGGGAACCTCATACAAGAGACCCAGTACTTC	CASSFGRGNLIQETQYF
TRBJ2-7	TRBD2	.	TRBV14	TGTGCCAGCAGCCAACTAGCGGGGGGGCCCTCCTACGAGCAGTACTTC	CASSQLAGGPSYEQYF
TRBJ2-6	TRBD1	once	TRBV29-1	TGCAGCGGCCTGACGCCGGGACAGGGCTACTCTGGGGCCAACGTCCTGACTTTC	CSGLTPGQGYSGANVLTF
TRBJ2-1	TRBD2	.	TRBV12-5	TGTGCTAGTGGTTTGCAATTAGCGGGGGGTTCCTACAATGAGCAGTTCTTC	CASGLQLAGGSYNEQFF
TRBJ2-7	TRBD2	few	TRBV4-1	TGCGCCAGCAGCCGGACTAGCGGGAGCTACGAGCAGTACTTC	CASSRTSGSYEQYF
TRBJ1-4	TRBD1	.	TRBV9	TGTGCCAGCAGCGTAGTGGAGACAGGGTATGAAAAACTGTTTTTT	CASSVVETGYEKLFF
TRBJ1-5	.	few	TRBV15	TGTGCCACCAGCAGAGATTCCCGCGGCGCCCAGCATTTT	CATSRDSRGAQHF
TRBJ2-2	TRBD2	few	TRBV5-1	TGCGCCAGCAGCTTCCTAGCGGGAGGTCGAACCGGGGAGCTGTTTTTT	CASSFLAGGRTGELFF
TRBJ2-2	TRBD2	.	TRBV5-1	TGCGCCAGCAGCCCGACTAGCGGGAGGGCCGGGGAGCTGTTTTTT	CASSPTSGRAGELFF
TRBJ2-7	.	.	TRBV25-1	TGTGCCAGCAGTGAAGCACCCCCGCGGGGCATGGGCGAGCAGTACTTC	CASSEAPPRGMGEQYF
TRBJ2-3	.	.	TRBV5-4	TGTGCCAGCAGCCCCGGAACTGGACGGCGAACAGATACGCAGTATTTT	CASSPGTGRRTDTQYF
TRBJ2-3	TRBD2	.	TRBV9	TGTGCCAGCAGCGTTCATTCGGGAGGAGTAACGCCCACAGATACGCAGTATTTT	CASSVHSGGVTPTDTQYF
TRBJ2-5	.	.	TRBV19	TGTGCCAGTAGTACCTCTGCAGGGGGGCTTCGGGGAGAGACCCAGTACTTC	CASSTSAGGLRGETQYF
TRBJ1-2	TRBD1	.	TRBV7-2	TGTGCCAGCAGCGCAGACAGGGGGCATGGCTACACCTTC	CASSADRGHGYTF
TRBJ2-1	.	.	TRBV20-1	TGCAGTGCTAGATTTAGGGGAGAGCAGTTCTTC	CSARFRGEQFF
TRBJ2-2	TRBD1	.	TRBV5-1	TGCGCCAGCAGCTTAGATCCCTGGGACAGGGGGATTAATGCGAACACCGGGGAGCTGTTTTTT	CASSLDPWDRGINANTGELFF
TRBJ2-7	.	few	TRBV28	TGTGCCAGCAGTTTATCTCCCTACGAGCAGTACTTC	CASSLSPYEQYF
TRBJ2-7	TRBD2	.	TRBV7-2	TGTGCCAGCAGCCGCGGTGGCGGGAGAGACGAGCAGTACTTC	CASSRGGGRDEQYF
TRBJ1-2	.	.	TRBV19	TGTGCCAGTAGTATCCTCCCTATTTGGACGGCCTCTTTAACCACAGGACCCTATGGCTACACCTTC	CASSILPIWTASLTTGPYGYTF
TRBJ2-3	TRBD2	few	TRBV19	TGTGCCAGTAGTGTAGGCAGCGGGATCACAGATACGCAGTATTTT	CASSVGSGITDTQYF
TRBJ2-3	.	few	TRBV5-1	TGCGCCAGCAGCAGGGACAGCACAGATACGCAGTATTTT	CASSRDSTDTQYF
TRBJ2-1	.	.	TRBV11-3	TGTGCCAGCAGCCCCGGCGAGGCTGGGGCCTCCAATGAGCAGTTCTTC	CASSPGEAGASNEQFF
TRBJ2-6	.	.	TRBV5-6	TGTGCCAGTAGTTCGGCCCTTCGCGGGGCCAACGTCCTGACTTTC	CASSSALRGANVLTF
TRBJ1-5	.	.	TRBV2	TGTGCCAGCAATGGGGGGGGTAGCAATCAGCCCCAGCATTTT	CASNGGGSNQPQHF
TRBJ2-5	.	.	TRBV2	TGTGCCAGCCCCCCGCATGGGGACTTC	CASPPHGDF
TRBJ2-7	TRBD2	.	TRBV5-4	TGTGCCAGCAGCTTGGTAGGGCTAGCGGGGGTTCCGGCCTACGAGCAGTACTTC	CASSLVGLAGVPAYEQYF
TRBJ1-6	.	once	TRBV18	TGTGCCAGCTCACCTTTCGCGGGGACATCTAATTCACCCCTCCACTTT	CASSPFAGTSNSPLHF
TRBJ1-5	TRBD1	few	TRBV10-3	TGTGCCATCAGCGACAGGGCATGGAGCAATCAGCCCCAGCATTTT	CAISDRAWSNQPQHF
TRBJ1-1	.	.	TRBV18	TGTGCCAGCTCACCCGGTACAGGGAGGGAAGCTTTCTTT	CASSPGTGREAFF
TRBJ2-1	.	few	TRBV27	TGTGCCAGCAGTTTAGGGCGCTACAATGAGCAGTTCTTC	CASSLGRYNEQFF
TRBJ1-5	.	.	TRBV7-8	TGTGCCAGCAGCTTAAGTACGGGGGAACAGCCCCAGCATTTT	CASSLSTGEQPQHF
TRBJ2-3	.	.	TRBV11-2	TGTGCCAGCAGGGTTCGACAGAACACAGATACGCAGTATTTT	CASRVRQNTDTQYF
TRBJ2-5	TRBD2	.	TRBV7-8	TGTGCCAGCAGCTTAGTACTAGCGCAAGAGACCCAGTACTTC	CASSLVLAQETQYF